Each of the 7 T cell receptor beta chains below was sequenced from the same sample in a study of regulatory T cells in long-lasting Graves disease. The time point was: persistent/refractory GD, antithyroid drugs over 5 years with positive TRAb. The authors made the TCR library using RNA they extracted from PBMCs. Relying on iRepertoire HTBI primers and Arm-PCR of CDR3 regions, the team built TCR beta libraries. TCRdb passed the multiplex PCR reads through MiXCR, listing each CDR3 protein once. The sample lists roughly 450,000 distinct CDR3 sequences, about 22% occurring once. Sequences were derived from peripheral blood mononuclear cells (PBMCs), sampled when the disease was refractory, from a patient treated with antithyroid drugs. The receptors shown here come from a female donor with Graves disease.

This clonotype was seen at least ten times. The rearrangement links TRBV12-5 to TRBJ2-7, with TRBD1 as a possible D gene (7 bases). The germline V gene has CDR1 LGHNT and CDR2 FRNRAP. Deletions cut 7 bases from V and 4 bases from J, with 14 bases between. CDR3 size: 13 residues. The chain's CDR3 is CASAPAGGYEQYF. CDR3 nucleotide sequence: TGTGCTAGTGCCCCGGCAGGGGGGTACGAGCAGTACTTC.

The chain has TRBV5-1 and TRBJ1-2; tentative D call: TRBD1 (5 bases). The germline gives CDR1 SGHRS, CDR2 YFSETQ. V was pared by 0 bases and J by 5 bases, with 14 bases between. The CDR3 extends over 15 amino acids. This CDR3 is CASSLEAGKGYGYTF. The CDR3, as DNA: TGCGCCAGCAGCTTGGAGGCAGGGAAGGGGTATGGCTACACCTTC.

V and J are TRBV30 and TRBJ2-7; 7 positions match TRBD1. V was pared by 3 bases and J by 0 bases, with 5 bases of the junction left unmatched. The CDR3 runs to 14 residues. CDR1 is GTSNPN and CDR2 is SVGIG in the germline V gene (reference sequence). The CDR3 region is CAWRLSGGSYEQYF. The CDR3 region has the DNA TGTGCCTGGAGGCTGTCAGGGGGCTCCTACGAGCAGTACTTC.

There are many counts of this clonotype. The V gene is TRBV19, the J gene TRBJ2-5; D may be TRBD1 (5 bases). The CDR3 has 15 amino acids. V was clipped by 6 bases and J by 1 base, with 15 bases between them. Per the germline V gene, CDR1 is LNHDA and CDR2 is SQIVND (reference sequence). In DNA form, the CDR3 reads TGTGCCAGTAGCAGCCCTGACAGACGCCAAGAGACCCAGTACTTC. It specifies CASSSPDRRQETQYF.

This clonotype was picked up many times. The genes are TRBV2 and TRBJ1-5, with 8 bases matching TRBD1. Germline values: CDR1 SNHLY, CDR2 FYNNEI. Germline trimming cut 7 bases from V and 3 bases from J; bases unmatched to any gene: 2. The CDR3 length is 13 residues. In DNA form, the CDR3 reads TGTGCCAGCAAGGGACAGGCCAATCAGCCCCAGCATTTT. This codes for CASKGQANQPQHF.

CDR3 residues: CASSLDLTFAEETQYF. The CDR3, as DNA: TGTGCCAGCAGCTTAGATTTAACCTTCGCCGAAGAGACCCAGTACTTC. The chain carries TRBV11-2 and TRBJ2-5; D unclear. Germline V gene lookup returns CDR1 SGHAT and CDR2 FQNNGV. This CDR3 has 16 amino acids. V was pared by 0 bases and J by 3 bases, with 14 bases between.

This clonotype was picked up many times. The rearrangement links TRBV2 to TRBJ1-2; no definite D call. CDR3 length: 12 amino acids. Trimming stripped 9 bases from V and 0 bases from J, with 8 bases between. Looked up from germline, CDR1 is SNHLY and CDR2 is FYNNEI. The CDR3 DNA reads as TGTGCCAGTCGGGAGACTAACTATGGCTACACCTTC. Translating it yields CASRETNYGYTF.